The 32 T cell receptor beta chains below come from one sample, sequenced in a study of shared clonotypes between healthy human individuals. Libraries were prepared by immunoSEQ multiplex PCR; TCRdb keeps only in-frame clonotypes and omits some of them. The sample includes some 1,900,000 clones, less than 95% of them seen just once. Naive CD8 populations comprised CD45RO-negative cells positively selected for CCR7, excluding terminally differentiated effector memory CD45RA+ cells. The sequenced sample consisted of naive CD8+ T cells sorted from blood. Every receptor here comes from a man between 18 and 29 years old in good health.

This chain connects TRBV19 to TRBJ2-3; 9 nucleotides match TRBD2. The CDR3 extends over 15 amino acids. CDR1 is LNHDA and CDR2 is SQIVND in the germline V gene (reference sequence). V lost 5 bases to trimming and J lost 2 bases; unmatched junction nucleotides: 5. The CDR3 sequence: CASSLTSGFTDTQYF. The CDR3 region has the DNA TGTGCCAGTAGTTTGACTAGCGGTTTCACAGATACGCAGTATTTT.

The V call is TRBV9, the J call TRBJ1-2; D unresolved. V lost 4 bases to trimming and J lost 4 bases, with 20 bases between them. The CDR3 has 16 amino acids. Germline V gene data show CDR1 as SGDLS and CDR2 as YYNGEE. CDR3 DNA: TGTGCCAGCAGCATATTAGAAAGTGCTGGTGGCTATGGCTACACCTTC. Translation gives CASSILESAGGYGYTF.

Turning to this clone: Other DNA sequences of this sample code for an identical CDR3. This chain connects TRBV19 to TRBJ2-7; D is ambiguous. The V gene's germline CDR1 is LNHDA and CDR2 SQIVND (reference sequence). This CDR3 contains 13 residues. V lost 6 bases and J lost 3, with 12 bases in between. The CDR3 DNA is TGTGCCAGTAGCATGGGCCTCAACTACGAGCAGTACTTC. Protein: CASSMGLNYEQYF. Complete variable domain (other parts from reference TRBV19 and TRBJ2-7): DGGITQSPKYLFRKEGQNVTLSCEQNLNHDAMYWYRQDPGQGLRLIYYSQIVNDFQKGDIAEGYSVSREKKESFPLTVTSAQKNPTAFYLCASSMGLNYEQYFGPGTRLTVT.

The chain has TRBV4-1 and TRBJ2-7; TRBD2 aligns across 9 bases. V trimming: 0 bases; J trimming: 0 bases; junction bases outside the gene matches: 3. There are 16 residues in the CDR3. Germline values: CDR1 MGHRA, CDR2 YSYEKL. Written as DNA, the CDR3 is TGCGCCAGCAGCCAAGATGGGCGGGAGGGCTCCTACGAGCAGTACTTC. As protein: CASSQDGREGSYEQYF.

V is TRBV12-5 and J is TRBJ1-5; TRBD1 matches 9 bases. The germline CDR1 and CDR2 sequences are LGHNT and FRNRAP. This CDR3 is 17 amino acids long. The J segment lost 4 bases and the V segment lost 1 base, leaving 8 bases of the junction unmatched. Written as DNA, the CDR3 is TGTGCTAGTGGTTTGGACGGGACAGGGTGGGATAATCAGCCCCAGCATTTT. It is translated as CASGLDGTGWDNQPQHF.

V and J are TRBV27 and TRBJ2-1; D is unresolved. This CDR3 is built from 13 residues. Trimming left V 5 bases short and J 4 bases short, with 9 bases between. Germline V CDR1 and CDR2: MNHEY, SMNVEV (reference sequence). CDR3 DNA sequence: TGTGCCAGCAGTGTGGGCTTTTACAATGAGCAGTTCTTC. Amino acids: CASSVGFYNEQFF.

The chain recombines TRBV7-6 with TRBJ1-2; no firm D call. CDR3 length: 13 residues. Between the trimmed V and J ends, which lost 2 bases and 4 bases, there was a span of 8 bases. The germline V gene encodes CDR1 SGHVS and CDR2 FNYEAQ. CDR3 sequence: CASSLSPLYGYTF. The CDR3 DNA is TGTGCCAGCAGCTTATCCCCTCTCTATGGCTACACCTTC.

The chain uses TRBV7-8 and TRBJ2-1; no firm D call. Germline V gene lookup returns CDR1 SGHVS and CDR2 FQNEAQ. The CDR3 extends over 11 amino acids. Trimming stripped 6 bases from V and 5 bases from J, with 5 bases between. The CDR3 loop is CASSTNNEQFF. As DNA, the CDR3 is TGTGCCAGCAGTACCAACAATGAGCAGTTCTTC.

V gene TRBV5-1 combines with J gene TRBJ2-7; the match to TRBD2 covers 7 bases. Per germline, CDR1 SGHRS and CDR2 YFSETQ. Trimming cost V 2 bases and J 7 bases; bases outside gene matches: 9. The CDR3 is 14 amino acids. CDR3 protein: CASSLSGAPGEQYF. In DNA, the CDR3 is TGCGCCAGCAGCTTAAGCGGGGCTCCTGGAGAGCAGTACTTC.

The chain carries TRBV6-5 and TRBJ1-2; 8 bases align to TRBD1. V lost 5 bases and J lost 7; bases outside the gene matches: 3. There are 12 residues in the CDR3. Germline CDR1 reads MNHEY; CDR2 reads SVGAGI. The DNA of the CDR3 is TGTGCCAGCAGTCGACAGGGGTTTGGCTACACCTTC. It codes for CASSRQGFGYTF.

This clone appeared once. The chain couples TRBV27 to TRBJ1-5; D possibly corresponds to TRBD1 (5 bases). The CDR3 is made up of 15 amino acids. CDR1 is MNHEY, CDR2 SMNVEV, per germline (reference sequence). The V end was cut by 2 bases, the J end by 7 bases, with 15 bases between. CDR3 region: CASSLVGAELQPQHF. CDR3 DNA sequence: TGTGCCAGCAGTTTAGTCGGGGCAGAATTACAGCCCCAGCATTTT.

The chain uses TRBV29-1 and TRBJ2-7, with D unclear. Germline V gene lookup returns CDR1 SQVTM and CDR2 ANQGSEA. V was clipped by 4 bases and J by 5 bases, with 9 bases between them. The CDR3 has 11 residues. CDR3 protein: CSVGLGHEQYF. The CDR3 coding sequence is TGCAGCGTTGGATTAGGACACGAGCAGTACTTC.

This chain connects TRBV11-2 to TRBJ2-7, with 7 bases aligning to TRBD2. V lost 5 bases and J lost 0; bases outside the gene matches: 7. The germline CDR1 and CDR2 sequences are SGHAT and FQNNGV. The CDR3 spans 15 residues. The chain's CDR3 is CASSTRGNFSYEQYF. The CDR3 region has the DNA TGTGCCAGCAGCACGCGGGGGAACTTCTCCTACGAGCAGTACTTC.

This clone was counted once. The V and J genes are TRBV4-1 and TRBJ2-7, with a possible D match to TRBD2 (7 bases). This CDR3 is built from 13 residues. The germline CDR1 and CDR2 sequences are MGHRA and YSYEKL. V dropped 0 bases and J dropped 11 bases, with 14 bases sitting between them. The CDR3 nucleotides are TGCGCCAGCAGCCAAGATTTGGGGGGGCTCGAGTACTTC. Its protein product is CASSQDLGGLEYF.

The CDR3 nucleotides read TGTGCCAGCAGGCCCGCCGGGACAAACTACGAGCAGTACTTC. The encoded protein is CASRPAGTNYEQYF. The rearrangement uses TRBV27 and TRBJ2-7; D is possibly TRBD1 (6 bases). The CDR3 spans 14 residues. The V end lost 6 bases, the J end lost 3 bases, and 15 bases lay between the germline ends. Germline CDR1 reads MNHEY; CDR2 reads SMNVEV (reference sequence).

The V and J genes are TRBV28 and TRBJ1-1; 9 bases line up with TRBD1. The germline V gene encodes CDR1 MDHEN and CDR2 SYDVKM. The trim removed 7 bases at V and 1 base at J, leaving 10 bases unmatched. CDR3 length: 16 residues. The CDR3 bases are TGTGCCAGCACTTTTCCACAGGGGGCAGAGAACACTGAAGCTTTCTTT. It yields the protein CASTFPQGAENTEAFF.

A remark on this clone: Other DNA sequences in this specimen translate into the identical CDR3. The chain couples TRBV7-9 to TRBJ2-3; no reliable D call. The CDR3 length is 11 residues. CDR1 SEHNR and CDR2 FQNEAQ come from the germline V gene (reference sequence). The V end lost 5 bases, the J end lost 4 bases, and 4 bases lay between the germline ends. The DNA of the CDR3 is TGTGCCAGCAGCCGAGCAGATACGCAGTATTTT. This gives the protein CASSRADTQYF.

This chain uses TRBV7-9 with TRBJ1-1; D gene ambiguous. Germline V gene data show CDR1 as SEHNR and CDR2 as FQNEAQ (reference sequence). The CDR3 loop spans 12 amino acids. V lost 1 base and J 8 bases, leaving 8 bases between the germline ends. The CDR3 DNA sequence: TGTGCCAGCAGCTTAGAAGATCTGGAAGCTTTCTTT. This encodes CASSLEDLEAFF. Combining the CDR3 with reference TRBV7-9 and TRBJ1-1 gives the whole variable domain DTGVSQNPRHKITKRGQNVTFRCDPISEHNRLYWYRQTLGQGPEFLTYFQNEAQLEKSRLLSDRFSAERPKGSFSTLEIQRTEQGDSAMYLCASSLEDLEAFFGQGTRLTVV.

The rearrangement joins TRBV7-9 to TRBJ2-1, with a possible D match to TRBD1 (5 bases). Trimming left V 2 bases short and J 4 bases short, with 15 bases between. CDR3 length: 16 residues. Germline CDR1 is SEHNR and CDR2 is FQNEAQ (reference sequence). For the CDR3, the DNA is TGTGCCAGCAGCTTAATCTCCAGGGCCAGGTACAATGAGCAGTTCTTC. It translates to CASSLISRARYNEQFF.

The J gene is TRBJ2-1, the V gene TRBV7-9; D gene uncertain. Germline CDR1 SEHNR, CDR2 FQNEAQ (reference sequence). The CDR3 is 12 residues long. The V end lost 2 bases, the J end lost 5 bases, and 4 bases lay between the germline ends. Here the CDR3 reads CASSLLNNEQFF. Here the CDR3 DNA reads TGTGCCAGCAGCTTATTGAACAATGAGCAGTTCTTC. The full variable domain, completed using reference TRBV7-9 and TRBJ2-1, is DTGVSQNPRHKITKRGQNVTFRCDPISEHNRLYWYRQTLGQGPEFLTYFQNEAQLEKSRLLSDRFSAERPKGSFSTLEIQRTEQGDSAMYLCASSLLNNEQFFGPGTRLTVL.

The chain couples TRBV6-5 to TRBJ2-1; TRBD2 is a possible D gene (5 bases). With 6 bases removed from V and 8 bases from J, the gap between germline ends came to 17 bases. Germline lookup yields CDR1 MNHEY and CDR2 SVGAGI. The CDR3 is made up of 14 amino acids. CDR3 amino acids: CASSPMAPRDEQFF. In nucleotides, the CDR3 is TGTGCCAGCAGCCCAATGGCTCCGAGGGATGAGCAGTTCTTC.

The rearrangement uses TRBV4-1 and TRBJ1-4; D call uncertain. The CDR3 is 14 amino acids. Trimming pared 3 bases from V and 7 bases from J, leaving 12 bases between. CDR1 MGHRA and CDR2 YSYEKL come from the germline V gene. The CDR3 is CASSQVEVGEKLFF. The CDR3 DNA reads as TGCGCCAGCAGCCAGGTAGAGGTTGGTGAAAAACTGTTTTTT.

The chain is built from TRBV5-6 and TRBJ1-6; TRBD1 aligns across 7 bases. CDR3 length: 17 amino acids. The J segment lost 0 bases and the V segment lost 5 bases, leaving 8 bases of the junction unmatched. CDR1 is SGHDT, CDR2 YYEEEE, per germline. DNA of the CDR3: TGTGCCAGCAGTTATGGACAGGAGAGCTCCTATAATTCACCCCTCCACTTT. It translates to CASSYGQESSYNSPLHF.

This clone occurred once. The same CDR3 arises from other DNA sequences in this sample as well. V usage is TRBV9 and J usage is TRBJ2-7; 7 nucleotides line up with TRBD1. J gave up 0 bases and V 0 bases, and 3 bases lay outside the gene matches. CDR3 length: 15 residues. Per germline, CDR1 SGDLS and CDR2 YYNGEE. The CDR3 spells CASSVEAGGSYEQYF. CDR3 sequence (DNA): TGTGCCAGCAGCGTAGAGGCAGGGGGCTCCTACGAGCAGTACTTC.

The chain recombines TRBV7-3 with TRBJ1-2; a weak D match, TRBD1 (5 bases). The CDR3 is made up of 15 amino acids. V lost 2 bases to trimming and J lost 4 bases, with 14 bases between them. CDR1 SGHTA and CDR2 FQGTGA come from the germline V gene. The chain's CDR3 is CASSLEGRGTYGYTF. The CDR3 DNA reads TGTGCCAGCAGCTTAGAGGGGAGGGGAACCTATGGCTACACCTTC.

CDR3 sequence (DNA): TGTGCCAGCGGACAGGGTTCCAGGGTAGGCTACACCTTC. This codes for CASGQGSRVGYTF. J is TRBJ1-2 and V is TRBV4-2; TRBD1 aligns across 8 bases. This CDR3 spans 13 amino acids. From germline, CDR1 is LGHNA and CDR2 YNFKEQ. The trim removed 8 bases at V and 8 bases at J, leaving 10 bases unmatched.

This chain uses TRBV11-2 with TRBJ1-6; D unclear. Trimming removed 3 bases at V and 10 bases at J, with 16 bases between. The germline gives CDR1 SGHAT, CDR2 FQNNGV. The CDR3 loop spans 15 amino acids. This chain's CDR3 is CASSLEGWEGSPLHF. The CDR3 region has the DNA TGTGCCAGCAGCTTGGAAGGTTGGGAAGGATCACCCCTCCACTTT.

In its sample, this clone was seen once. The gene calls are TRBV7-2 and TRBJ2-1, with D maybe TRBD2 (6 bases). CDR1 is SGHTA and CDR2 is FQGNSA in the germline V gene. Trimming removed 2 bases at V and 14 bases at J, with 28 bases between. CDR3 length: 17 amino acids. CDR3 sequence reads: CASSLIDSRTTLNKEFF. The CDR3 DNA is TGTGCCAGCAGCTTAATTGACAGTCGGACTACCCTAAATAAGGAGTTCTTC.

The chain joins TRBV23-1 to TRBJ1-6; 9 bases align to TRBD1. TRBV23-1 is known as an ORF, though its function is uncertain. Losses at the gene ends were 3 bases for V and 7 bases for J; bases not matched to a gene: 4. This CDR3 comprises 15 residues. CDR3 bases: TGCGCCAGCAGTCACTCCGGGACAGGGAATTCACCCCTCCACTTT. Translating gives CASSHSGTGNSPLHF.

The rearrangement joins TRBV7-9 to TRBJ1-2; the D gene is possibly TRBD1 (6 bases). Germline V lookup: CDR1 SEHNR, CDR2 FQNEAQ (reference sequence). The CDR3 has 14 amino acids. The V gene lost 5 bases and the J gene lost 1 base, with 11 bases spanning the gap. The CDR3 reads CASSPGVFNYGYTF. As DNA, the CDR3 is TGTGCCAGCAGCCCAGGGGTTTTTAACTATGGCTACACCTTC.

CDR3 nucleotides: TGCGCCAGCAGCCTTTTAGCGGGGATCAGCTCCTACGAGCAGTACTTC. It encodes CASSLLAGISSYEQYF. The rearrangement links TRBV4-1 to TRBJ2-7, with 8 bases lining up with TRBD2. CDR1 is MGHRA, CDR2 YSYEKL, per germline. CDR3 length: 16 amino acids. The J segment lost 0 bases and the V segment lost 4 bases, leaving 8 bases of the junction unmatched.

This clone showed up just a few times. The chain carries TRBV7-9 and TRBJ2-1; TRBD1 matches at 10 bases. Germline V CDR1 and CDR2: SEHNR, FQNEAQ (reference sequence). CDR3 length: 17 amino acids. The trim removed 2 bases at V and 6 bases at J, leaving 10 bases unmatched. DNA of the CDR3: TGTGCCAGCAGCTTAAGTTTGCGGGACAGGGGTATCAATGAGCAGTTCTTC. Translation gives CASSLSLRDRGINEQFF.